This T cell receptor beta chain was documented in a study of T cell changes during pregnancy in multiple sclerosis. Sequenced by immunoSEQ multiplex PCR; TCRdb stores in-frame clones only, minus some. In the table there are around 31,000 clones, approximately 88% of which are singletons. Sequenced here: CD8+ T cells from peripheral blood mononuclear cells, sampled in the first trimester of pregnancy. The TCR was taken from a female donor with multiple sclerosis, enrolled in a pregnancy study.

CDR3 region: CASIWGGGLSNEKLFF. The CDR3 nucleotides read TGTGCCAGCATTTGGGGAGGGGGTCTCAGTAATGAAAAACTGTTTTTT. This sequence joins TRBV28 and TRBJ1-4; TRBD1 might be the D (6 bases). The germline CDR1 and CDR2 sequences are MDHEN and SYDVKM. V shed 7 bases and J shed 4 bases, with 19 bases lying between them. The CDR3 extends over 16 amino acids. Together with reference TRBV28 and TRBJ1-4, the CDR3 gives the full variable domain: DVKVTQSSRYLVKRTGEKVFLECVQDMDHENMFWYRQDPGLGLRLIYFSYDVKMKEKGDIPEGYSVSREKKERFSLILESASTNQTSMYLCASIWGGGLSNEKLFFGSGTQLSVL.